The clone carrying this TCR beta chain has a handful of counts. Germline CDR1 and CDR2: SGHVS and FNYEAQ. V lost 4 bases and J lost 6, with 18 bases in between. The CDR3 contains 15 residues. This entry comes from a study of response to subunit inactivated influenza vaccine. One entry per CDR3 protein results from TCRdb running MiXCR on the RT-PCR reads. The top ten clones hold around 2.8% of a sample with about 540,000 distinct CDR3 sequences, roughly 25% of them seen once. Another study also made use of these data, one on T cells expressing NK-cell markers. That work adds: For TCR beta, cDNA was produced by 5'RACE template switching with UMIs. Cells sorted as CD3+CD56+NKG2C+, CD3+CD56+NKG2C- and CD3+CD56-NKG2C+ T cells supplied the TCR beta repertoires.

V usage is TRBV7-6 and J usage is TRBJ1-2, with D tentatively TRBD1 (5 bases). Material: CD4+ T cells sorted from PBMCs, obtained approximately 13 days after vaccination. This TCR derives from a man aged 50 to 60 who received an inactivated influenza vaccine. The CDR3 DNA sequence: TGTGCCAGCAGCTCCGGACACTCAATCTGGCATGGCTACACCTTC. Encoded protein: CASSSGHSIWHGYTF.